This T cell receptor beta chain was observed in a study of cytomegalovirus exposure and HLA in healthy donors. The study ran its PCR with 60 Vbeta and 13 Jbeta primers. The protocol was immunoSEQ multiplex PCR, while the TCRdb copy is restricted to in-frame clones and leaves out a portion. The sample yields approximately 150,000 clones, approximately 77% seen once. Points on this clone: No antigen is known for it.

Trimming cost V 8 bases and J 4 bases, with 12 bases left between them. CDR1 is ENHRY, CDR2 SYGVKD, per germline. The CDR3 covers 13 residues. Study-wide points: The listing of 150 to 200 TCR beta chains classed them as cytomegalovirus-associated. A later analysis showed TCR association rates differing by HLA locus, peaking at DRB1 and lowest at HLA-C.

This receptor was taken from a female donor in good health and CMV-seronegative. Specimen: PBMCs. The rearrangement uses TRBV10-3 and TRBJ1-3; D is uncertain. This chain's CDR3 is CAIQTEAGNTIYF. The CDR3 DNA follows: TGTGCCATCCAAACCGAGGCGGGAAACACCATATATTTT.